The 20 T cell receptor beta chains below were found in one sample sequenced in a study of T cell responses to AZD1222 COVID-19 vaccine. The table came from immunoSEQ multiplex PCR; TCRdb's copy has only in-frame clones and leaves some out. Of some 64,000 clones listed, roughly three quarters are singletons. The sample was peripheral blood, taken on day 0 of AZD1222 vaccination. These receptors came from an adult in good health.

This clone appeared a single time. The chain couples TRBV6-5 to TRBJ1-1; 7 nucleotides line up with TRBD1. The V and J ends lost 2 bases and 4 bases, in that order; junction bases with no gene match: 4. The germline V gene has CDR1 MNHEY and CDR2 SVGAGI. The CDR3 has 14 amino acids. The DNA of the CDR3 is TGTGCCAGCAGTTACACGACAGGGACCACTGAAGCTTTCTTT. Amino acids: CASSYTTGTTEAFF.

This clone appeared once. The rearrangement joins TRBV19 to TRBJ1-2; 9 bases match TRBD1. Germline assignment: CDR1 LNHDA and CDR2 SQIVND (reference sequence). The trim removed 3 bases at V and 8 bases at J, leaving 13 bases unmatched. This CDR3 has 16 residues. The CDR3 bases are TGTGCCAGTAGTATGGAGGGACAGGGCCTGGTGCGAGGCTACACCTTC. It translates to CASSMEGQGLVRGYTF.

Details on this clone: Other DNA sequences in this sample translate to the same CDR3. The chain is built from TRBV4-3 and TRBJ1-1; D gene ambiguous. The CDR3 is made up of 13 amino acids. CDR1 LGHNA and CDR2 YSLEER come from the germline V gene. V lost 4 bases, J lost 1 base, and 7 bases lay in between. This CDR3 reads CASSREGNTEAFF. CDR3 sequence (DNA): TGCGCCAGCAGCCGAGAGGGGAACACTGAAGCTTTCTTT.

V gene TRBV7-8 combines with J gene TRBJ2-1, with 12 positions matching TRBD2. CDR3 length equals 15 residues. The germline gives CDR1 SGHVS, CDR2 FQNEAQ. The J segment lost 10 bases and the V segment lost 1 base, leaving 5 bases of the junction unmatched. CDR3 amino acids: CASSLGTSGGSEQFF. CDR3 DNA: TGTGCCAGCAGCTTAGGAACTAGCGGGGGGAGCGAGCAGTTCTTC.

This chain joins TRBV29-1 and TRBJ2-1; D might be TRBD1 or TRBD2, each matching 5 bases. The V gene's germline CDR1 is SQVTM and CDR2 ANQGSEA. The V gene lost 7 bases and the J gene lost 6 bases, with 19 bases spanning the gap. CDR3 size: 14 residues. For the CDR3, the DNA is TGCAGCGGGGGGACGGAGGCCCTCCGCAATGAGCAGTTCTTC. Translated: CSGGTEALRNEQFF.

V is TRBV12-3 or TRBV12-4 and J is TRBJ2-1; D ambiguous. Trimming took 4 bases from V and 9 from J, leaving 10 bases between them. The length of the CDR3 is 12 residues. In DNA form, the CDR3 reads TGTGCCAGCAGTTCCTGGGCAGGTGAGCAGTTCTTC. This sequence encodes CASSSWAGEQFF.

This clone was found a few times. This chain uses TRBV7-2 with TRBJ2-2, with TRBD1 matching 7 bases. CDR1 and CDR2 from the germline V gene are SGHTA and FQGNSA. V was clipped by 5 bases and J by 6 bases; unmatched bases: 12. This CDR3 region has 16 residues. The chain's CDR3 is CASSPRQGRWAGELFF. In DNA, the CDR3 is TGTGCCAGCAGCCCAAGACAGGGACGGTGGGCCGGGGAGCTGTTTTTT.

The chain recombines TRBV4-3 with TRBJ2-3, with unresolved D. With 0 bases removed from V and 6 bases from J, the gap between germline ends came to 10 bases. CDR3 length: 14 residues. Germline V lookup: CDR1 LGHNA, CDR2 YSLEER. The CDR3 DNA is TGCGCCAGCAGCCAAGATGGGGTCGGGGATACGCAGTATTTT. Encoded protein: CASSQDGVGDTQYF.

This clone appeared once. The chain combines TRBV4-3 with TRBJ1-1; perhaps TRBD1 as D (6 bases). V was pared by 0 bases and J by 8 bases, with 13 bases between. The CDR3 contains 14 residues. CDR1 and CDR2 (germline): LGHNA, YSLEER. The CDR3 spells CASSQEMRTAEAFF. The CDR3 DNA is TGCGCCAGCAGCCAAGAAATGAGGACAGCGGAAGCTTTCTTT.

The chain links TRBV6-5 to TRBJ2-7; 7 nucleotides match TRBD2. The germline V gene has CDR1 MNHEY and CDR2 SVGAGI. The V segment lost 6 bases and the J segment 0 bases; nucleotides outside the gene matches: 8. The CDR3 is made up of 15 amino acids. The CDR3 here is CASRRGIDSSYEQYF. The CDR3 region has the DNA TGTGCCAGCAGGCGGGGGATAGACAGCTCCTACGAGCAGTACTTC.

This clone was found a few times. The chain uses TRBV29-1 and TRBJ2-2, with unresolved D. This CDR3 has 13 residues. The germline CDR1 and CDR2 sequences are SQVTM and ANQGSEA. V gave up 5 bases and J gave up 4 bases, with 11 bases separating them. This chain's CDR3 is CSVKDGGTGELFF. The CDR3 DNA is TGCAGCGTTAAGGATGGTGGCACCGGGGAGCTGTTTTTT.

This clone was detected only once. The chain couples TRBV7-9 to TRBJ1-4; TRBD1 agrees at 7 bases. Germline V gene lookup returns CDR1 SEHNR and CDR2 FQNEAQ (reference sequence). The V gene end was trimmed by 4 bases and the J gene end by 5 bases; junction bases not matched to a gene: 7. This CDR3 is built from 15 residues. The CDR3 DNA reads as TGTGCCAGCAGCTCGACAGGGAAGGGAAATGAAAAACTGTTTTTT. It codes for CASSSTGKGNEKLFF. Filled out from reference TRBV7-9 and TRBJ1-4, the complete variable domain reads DTGVSQNPRHKITKRGQNVTFRCDPISEHNRLYWYRQTLGQGPEFLTYFQNEAQLEKSRLLSDRFSAERPKGSFSTLEIQRTEQGDSAMYLCASSSTGKGNEKLFFGSGTQLSVL.

The CDR3 DNA is TGTGCCAGCAGCCAAGATGATCTCTCTTACAATGAGCAGTTCTTC. Translated: CASSQDDLSYNEQFF. This chain links TRBV4-2 with TRBJ2-1; D not resolved. The CDR3 has 15 amino acids. Looked up from germline, CDR1 is LGHNA and CDR2 is YNFKEQ. Between the trimmed V and J ends, which lost 0 bases and 4 bases, there was a span of 10 bases.

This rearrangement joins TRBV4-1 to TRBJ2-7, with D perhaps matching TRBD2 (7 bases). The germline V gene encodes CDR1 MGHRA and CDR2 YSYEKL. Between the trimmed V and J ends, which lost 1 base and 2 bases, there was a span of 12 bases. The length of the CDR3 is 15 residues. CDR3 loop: CASSQVGGATYEQYF. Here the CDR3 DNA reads TGCGCCAGCAGCCAAGTAGGGGGGGCGACCTACGAGCAGTACTTC.

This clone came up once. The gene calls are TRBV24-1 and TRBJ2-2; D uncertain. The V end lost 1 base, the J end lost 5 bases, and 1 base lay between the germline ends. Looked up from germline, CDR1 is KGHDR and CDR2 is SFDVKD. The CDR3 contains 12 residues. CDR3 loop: CATSDFTGELFF. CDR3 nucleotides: TGTGCCACCAGTGATTTTACCGGGGAGCTGTTTTTT.

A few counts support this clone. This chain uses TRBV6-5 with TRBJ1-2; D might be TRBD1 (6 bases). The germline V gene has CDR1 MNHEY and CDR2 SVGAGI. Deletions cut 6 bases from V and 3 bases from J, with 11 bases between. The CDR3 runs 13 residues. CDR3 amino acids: CASSSGQHYGYTF. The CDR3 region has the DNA TGTGCCAGCAGCTCGGGACAACACTATGGCTACACCTTC.

Written as DNA, the CDR3 is TGTGCCAGCAGCGAAACCTGGAACACTGAAGCTTTCTTT. Translated, it gives CASSETWNTEAFF. The chain uses TRBV5-4 and TRBJ1-1; D unclear. CDR3 size: 13 residues. Germline V CDR1 and CDR2: SGHNT, YYREEE (reference sequence). With 4 bases removed from V and 1 base from J, the gap between germline ends came to 8 bases. Full variable domain (outside the CDR3, taken from reference TRBV5-4 and TRBJ1-1): ETGVTQSPTHLIKTRGQQVTLRCSSQSGHNTVSWYQQALGQGPQFIFQYYREEENGRGNFPPRFSGLQFPNYSSELNVNALELDDSALYLCASSETWNTEAFFGQGTRLTVV.

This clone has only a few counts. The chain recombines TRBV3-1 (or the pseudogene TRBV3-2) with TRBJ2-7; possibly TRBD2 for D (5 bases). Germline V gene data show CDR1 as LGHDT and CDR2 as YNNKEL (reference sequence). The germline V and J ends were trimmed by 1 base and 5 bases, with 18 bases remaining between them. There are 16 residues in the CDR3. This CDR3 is CASSQGSGSGGHEQYF. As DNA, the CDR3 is TGTGCCAGCAGCCAAGGATCGGGCAGCGGCGGTCACGAGCAGTACTTC.

CDR3 region: CASSLREGSEQYF. CDR3 sequence (DNA): TGTGCCAGCAGTTTAAGGGAGGGCTCCGAGCAGTACTTC. This chain joins TRBV27 and TRBJ2-7; 7 bases are a match to TRBD2. This CDR3 is built from 13 residues. Germline V gene lookup returns CDR1 MNHEY and CDR2 SMNVEV (reference sequence). V was clipped by 2 bases and J by 6 bases; unmatched bases: 4.

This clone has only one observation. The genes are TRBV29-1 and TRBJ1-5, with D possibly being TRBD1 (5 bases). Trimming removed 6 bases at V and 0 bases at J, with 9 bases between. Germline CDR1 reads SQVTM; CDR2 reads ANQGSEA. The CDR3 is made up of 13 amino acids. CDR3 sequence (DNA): TGCAGCGTCCAGGACAATAGCAATCAGCCCCAGCATTTT. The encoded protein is CSVQDNSNQPQHF.